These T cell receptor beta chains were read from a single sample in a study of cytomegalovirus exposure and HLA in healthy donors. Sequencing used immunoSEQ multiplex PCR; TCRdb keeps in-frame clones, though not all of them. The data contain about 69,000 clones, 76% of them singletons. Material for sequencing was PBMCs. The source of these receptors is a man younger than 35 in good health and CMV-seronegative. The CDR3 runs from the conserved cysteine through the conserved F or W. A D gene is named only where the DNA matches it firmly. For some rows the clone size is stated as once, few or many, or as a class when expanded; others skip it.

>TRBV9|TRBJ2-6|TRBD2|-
TGTGCCAGCAGCGCAAGACTAGCGGGGGGGTCTGGGGCCAACGTCCTGACTTTC
CASSARLAGGSGANVLTF
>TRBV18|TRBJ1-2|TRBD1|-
TGTGCCAGCTCACCCGGACAGGGAGACTATGGCTACACCTTC
CASSPGQGDYGYTF
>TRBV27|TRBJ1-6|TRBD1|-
TGTGCCAGCAGTACCGACAGGGTCGGTTCACCCCTCCACTTT
CASSTDRVGSPLHF
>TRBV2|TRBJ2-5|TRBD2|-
TGTGCCAGCAGTGAAGCGTTTGGGACTAGCGGGGGGGCAGGGGAGACCCAGTACTTC
CASSEAFGTSGGAGETQYF
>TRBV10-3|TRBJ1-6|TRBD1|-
TGTGCCATCAGGGCCGGGACAGATATTTCACCCCTCCACTTT
CAIRAGTDISPLHF
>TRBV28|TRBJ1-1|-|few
TGTGCCAGCAGTTTAGAGGACGGCAGGGGAGCTTTCTTT
CASSLEDGRGAFF
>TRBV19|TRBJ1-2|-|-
TGTGCCAGTAACGTCGAGGGTTTGGATGGCTACACCTTC
CASNVEGLDGYTF
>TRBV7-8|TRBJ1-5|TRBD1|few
TGTGCCAGCAGCTTTAGACAGGGGGGTGGTCAGCCCCAGCATTTT
CASSFRQGGGQPQHF
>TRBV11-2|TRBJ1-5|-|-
TGTGCCAGCAGCTTAGATCGAGGATCCGGCAATCAACCCCAGCATTTT
CASSLDRGSGNQPQHF
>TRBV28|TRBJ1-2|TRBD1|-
TGTGCCAGCCGCCAGCAGTTTATGAAAGGGGGCGCGGACTATGGCTACACCTTC
CASRQQFMKGGADYGYTF
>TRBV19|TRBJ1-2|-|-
TGTGCCAGTAGTCCGTCCCCTCCGGGACAAGGGAGCTATGGCTACACCTTC
CASSPSPPGQGSYGYTF
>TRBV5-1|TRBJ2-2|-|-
TGCGCCAGCAGCCTGGTCATGGCGGACACCGGGGAGCTGTTTTTT
CASSLVMADTGELFF
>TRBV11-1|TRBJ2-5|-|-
TGTGCCAGCAGCTTTACAGGGTTGGAGACCCAGTACTTC
CASSFTGLETQYF
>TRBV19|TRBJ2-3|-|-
TGTGCCAGTAGTATAGGAGGGCTAGCGCTCGCAGATACGCAGTATTTT
CASSIGGLALADTQYF
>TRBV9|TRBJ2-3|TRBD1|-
TGTGCCAGCAGCGTAGAAACAGGGGGTAGCACAGATACGCAGTATTTT
CASSVETGGSTDTQYF
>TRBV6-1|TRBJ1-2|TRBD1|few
TGTGCCAGCAGTGACCGGGACAGGGGAGGCTACACCTTC
CASSDRDRGGYTF
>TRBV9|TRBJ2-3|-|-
TGTGCCAGCGGGGGGGGGCCGACAGATACGCAGTATTTT
CASGGGPTDTQYF
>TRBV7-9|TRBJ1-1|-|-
TGTGCCAGCAGCTTAGTCCCACACAACACTGAAGCTTTCTTT
CASSLVPHNTEAFF
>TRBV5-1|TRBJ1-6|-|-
TGCGCCAGCAGCCTAGACAGGACAAGTAATTCACCCCTCCACTTT
CASSLDRTSNSPLHF
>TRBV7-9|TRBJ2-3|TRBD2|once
TGTTCCAGCAGCTTAGGACTAGCGGATTACCTAGATACGCAGTATTTT
CSSSLGLADYLDTQYF
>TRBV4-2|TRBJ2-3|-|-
TGTGCCAGCAGCCAAGATATCGGGGTAACTGGCGGGGCCTACACAGATACGCAGTATTTT
CASSQDIGVTGGAYTDTQYF
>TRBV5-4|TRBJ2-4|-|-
TGTGCCAGCAGCCCGGAGGGACCCCCAAACATTCAGTACTTC
CASSPEGPPNIQYF
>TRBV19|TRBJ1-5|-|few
TGTGCCAGTAGTATGAGTCAGGTTCTCAATCAGCCCCAGCATTTT
CASSMSQVLNQPQHF
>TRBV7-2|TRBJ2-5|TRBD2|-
TGTGCCAGCAGCGGTCGACTAGCGGGGAGGGAGACCCAGTACTTC
CASSGRLAGRETQYF
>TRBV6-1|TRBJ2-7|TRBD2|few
TGTGCCAGCAGTGAAGCTAGCGGGGGCTCCTACGAGCAGTACTTC
CASSEASGGSYEQYF
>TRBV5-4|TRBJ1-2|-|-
TGTGCCAGCAGCCCTACCGAGGGGGTCAATGGCTACACCTTC
CASSPTEGVNGYTF
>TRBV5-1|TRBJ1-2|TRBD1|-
TGCGCCAGCAGCCCAGATGGACAGGGCTATGGCTACACCTTC
CASSPDGQGYGYTF
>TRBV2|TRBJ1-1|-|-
TGTGCCAGCAGTGATGTTCCGGGGTCGAACACTGAAGCTTTCTTT
CASSDVPGSNTEAFF
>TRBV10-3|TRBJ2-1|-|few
TGTGCCACCCGGGAGATCTACAATGAGCAGTTCTTC
CATREIYNEQFF
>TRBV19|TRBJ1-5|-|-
TGTGCCAGTAGTCTTTTCGCCTTCAGGCAGCCCCAGCATTTT
CASSLFAFRQPQHF
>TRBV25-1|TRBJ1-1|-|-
TGTGCCAGCAGTGCCCGGAGACAGCAGAACACTGAAGCTTTCTTT
CASSARRQQNTEAFF
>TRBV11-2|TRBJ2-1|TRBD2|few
TGTGCCAGCCTAAAGTCCCCTCCCAGCGGGGGAACCATCAATGAGCAGTTCTTC
CASLKSPPSGGTINEQFF
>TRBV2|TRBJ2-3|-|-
TGTGCCAGCAGTGAAAGGGCTAGCGCCGAGTTCCCGCAGTATTTT
CASSERASAEFPQYF
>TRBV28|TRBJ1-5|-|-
TGTGCCAGCAACCCCGTTGGGGGGGAGCGCCAGCCCCAGCATTTT
CASNPVGGERQPQHF
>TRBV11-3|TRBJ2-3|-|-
TGTGCCAGCAGCTTAGGCGTAGCGGCAGATACGCAGTATTTT
CASSLGVAADTQYF
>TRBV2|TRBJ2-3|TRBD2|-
TGTGCCAGCAGTGAAAGTATAGCGGGGGTCACAGATACGCAGTATTTT
CASSESIAGVTDTQYF
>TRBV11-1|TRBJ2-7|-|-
TGTGCCAGCCCAGGCCGAGGGTATCGGTTC
CASPGRGYRF
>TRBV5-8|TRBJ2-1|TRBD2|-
TGTGCCAGCCCGCGCCTAGCGGGGCCTCTTTACAATGAGCAGTTCTTC
CASPRLAGPLYNEQFF
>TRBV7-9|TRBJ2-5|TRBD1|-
TGTGCCAGCAGCTACCGGGACAGGAAAGAAGAGACCCAGTACTTC
CASSYRDRKEETQYF
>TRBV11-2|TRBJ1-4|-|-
TGTGCCAGCAGCCAGGGCGCAGGGCTTAATGAAAAACTGTTTTTT
CASSQGAGLNEKLFF
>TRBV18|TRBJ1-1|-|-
TGTGCCAGCTCACGCCTTGGACAGATGAACACTGAAGCTTTCTTT
CASSRLGQMNTEAFF
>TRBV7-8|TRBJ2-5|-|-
TGTGCCAGCCGGAGGGCAGAAGAGACCCAGTACTTC
CASRRAEETQYF
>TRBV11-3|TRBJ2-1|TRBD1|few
TGTGCCAGCAGCTCGTACACAGGGGGCGGTAACAATGAGCAGTTCTTC
CASSSYTGGGNNEQFF
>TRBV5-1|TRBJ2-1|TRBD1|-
TGCGCCAGCAGCAAGACAGGGGGCTGGGAAAATGAGCAGTTCTTC
CASSKTGGWENEQFF
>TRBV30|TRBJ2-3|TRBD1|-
TGTGCCTGGAGTTCACCCCGGGACAGCACTTGGGATACGCAGTATTTT
CAWSSPRDSTWDTQYF
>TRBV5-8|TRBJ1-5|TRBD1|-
TGTGCCAGCGGAATACAGGGGTTGGGCAATCAGCCCCAGCATTTT
CASGIQGLGNQPQHF
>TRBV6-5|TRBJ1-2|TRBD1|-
TGTGCCAGCAGTAAACAGGGGGAATATGGCTACACCTTC
CASSKQGEYGYTF
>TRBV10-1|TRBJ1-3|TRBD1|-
TGCGCCAGCAGTGACGCAGGGGGTGGAAACACCATATATTTT
CASSDAGGGNTIYF
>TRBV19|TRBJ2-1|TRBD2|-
TGTGCCAGTAGTACTTTGACTAGCCTGTCGGCCGGCTCCTACAATGAGCAGTTCTTC
CASSTLTSLSAGSYNEQFF
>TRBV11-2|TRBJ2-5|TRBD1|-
TGTGCCAGCAGCCGGGGACAGCAAGAGACCCAGTACTTC
CASSRGQQETQYF
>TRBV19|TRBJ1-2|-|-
TGTGCCAGTAGTCAGAGGGAGCCGGACTATGGCTACACCTTC
CASSQREPDYGYTF
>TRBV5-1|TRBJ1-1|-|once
TGCGCCAGCAGCCCGGAGGCCGGGGTGAACACTGAAGCTTTCTTT
CASSPEAGVNTEAFF
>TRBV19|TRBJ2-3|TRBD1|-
TGTGCCAGTAGTCCAAAGACAGGGTCAGATACGCAGTATTTT
CASSPKTGSDTQYF
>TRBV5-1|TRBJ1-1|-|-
TGCGCCAGCAGCTTGGGATACAGGGTGCCTGAAGCTTTCTTT
CASSLGYRVPEAFF
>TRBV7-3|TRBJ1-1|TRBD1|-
TGTGCCAGCAGCCTAGGAGCGACAGGGGAAGCTTTCTTT
CASSLGATGEAFF
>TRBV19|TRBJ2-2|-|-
TGTGCCAGTACCGAGGGGAACACCGGGGAGCTGTTTTTT
CASTEGNTGELFF
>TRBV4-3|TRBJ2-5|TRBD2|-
TGCGCCAGCAGCCAAGGCAGACTAGCGGCGCCCTTTTCAAACCAAGAGACCCAGTACTTC
CASSQGRLAAPFSNQETQYF